The 14 T cell receptor beta chains below all came from one sample that was sequenced in a study of T cell responses to AZD1222 COVID-19 vaccine. Using immunoSEQ multiplex PCR, the repertoire was profiled, and TCRdb retains in-frame clones only, with some absent. The sample yields about 120,000 clones, approximately 90% seen once. The sequences come from peripheral blood, collected on day 0 of AZD1222 vaccination. These receptors were obtained from an adult in good health.

The chain employs TRBV5-6 and TRBJ2-1; 8 nucleotides agree with TRBD2. This CDR3 spans 15 amino acids. Germline CDR1 and CDR2: SGHDT and YYEEEE. V shed 4 bases, J shed 6 bases, and the junction held 9 bases outside the gene matches. CDR3 in DNA: TGTGCCAGCAGCCCCCGGAGCGGGAGAAGCAATGAGCAGTTCTTC. Translation: CASSPRSGRSNEQFF. Full variable domain (outside the CDR3, taken from reference TRBV5-6 and TRBJ2-1): DAGVTQSPTHLIKTRGQQVTLRCSPKSGHDTVSWYQQALGQGPQFIFQYYEEEERQRGNFPDRFSGHQFPNYSSELNVNALLLGDSALYLCASSPRSGRSNEQFFGPGTRLTVL.

V is TRBV2 and J is TRBJ2-7, with D maybe TRBD2 (6 bases). Germline-derived CDR1 and CDR2 are SNHLY and FYNNEI. The CDR3 is 12 residues long. Trimming took 5 bases from V and 8 from J, leaving 13 bases between them. The CDR3 DNA follows: TGTGCCAGCAGTTGGGACTCCATCCAGCAGTACTTC. It yields the protein CASSWDSIQQYF.

The J gene is TRBJ2-1, the V gene TRBV5-4, with 7 bases lining up with TRBD2. CDR1 SGHNT and CDR2 YYREEE come from the germline V gene (reference sequence). The CDR3 extends over 15 amino acids. The V and J ends lost 3 bases and 2 bases, in that order; junction bases with no gene match: 5. The CDR3 loop reads CASSWGGVTYNEQFF. The CDR3, as DNA: TGTGCCAGCAGCTGGGGGGGGGTTACCTACAATGAGCAGTTCTTC.

The genes are TRBV5-4 and TRBJ1-1; D is ambiguous. Germline values: CDR1 SGHNT, CDR2 YYREEE (reference sequence). Trimming took off 3 bases at V and 4 bases at J, with 10 bases between the two ends. The CDR3 loop spans 13 amino acids. DNA for the CDR3: TGTGCCAGCAGCTCCCAACCGAGCACTGAAGCTTTCTTT. Protein sequence: CASSSQPSTEAFF.

This CDR3 is CASSLTPSGRIVGNIQYF. DNA for the CDR3: TGCGCCAGCAGCTTGACTCCTAGCGGGAGAATCGTTGGAAACATTCAGTACTTC. The chain couples TRBV5-1 to TRBJ2-4; 10 bases are a match to TRBD2. V lost 1 base, J lost 6 bases, and 13 bases stayed unmatched. Germline values: CDR1 SGHRS, CDR2 YFSETQ. This CDR3 is built from 18 residues.

The chain has TRBV5-6 and TRBJ1-1; possible D gene TRBD1, 5 bases. The length of the CDR3 is 14 residues. The germline V gene has CDR1 SGHDT and CDR2 YYEEEE. Deletions cut 4 bases from V and 3 bases from J, with 13 bases between. The CDR3 loop reads CASSPNAGHTEAFF. CDR3 nucleotide sequence: TGTGCCAGCAGCCCAAACGCGGGACACACTGAAGCTTTCTTT.

The chain links TRBV5-8 to TRBJ1-2; tentative D call: TRBD1 (6 bases). Germline loops: CDR1 SGHTS, CDR2 YDEGEE. V dropped 5 bases and J dropped 4 bases, with 12 bases sitting between them. The CDR3 is made up of 13 amino acids. The DNA for the CDR3 is TGTGCCAGCAGAAATTCAGGGGTCTATGGCTACACCTTC. It specifies CASRNSGVYGYTF.

This chain connects TRBV9 to TRBJ1-1, with D perhaps TRBD1 (6 bases). Germline CDR1 reads SGDLS; CDR2 reads YYNGEE. The CDR3 spans 16 residues. Trimming pared 3 bases from V and 3 bases from J, leaving 18 bases between. DNA of the CDR3: TGTGCCAGCAGCGGAGACCTACAGGGTCTCGACACTGAAGCTTTCTTT. As protein: CASSGDLQGLDTEAFF.

The chain employs TRBV12-3 or TRBV12-4 and TRBJ2-7; TRBD1 might be the D (6 bases). This CDR3 has 13 residues. Trimming stripped 0 bases from V and 7 bases from J, with 10 bases between. The CDR3 is CASSLAQGWEQYF. DNA of the CDR3: TGTGCCAGCAGTTTAGCGCAGGGGTGGGAGCAGTACTTC.

The chain has TRBV10-3 and TRBJ2-3; 7 nucleotides line up with TRBD1. J was trimmed by 1 base and V by 6 bases; bases with no gene match: 1. The CDR3 extends over 13 amino acids. Germline V CDR1 and CDR2: ENHRY, SYGVKD. CDR3: CAIRGTGTDTQYF. Written as DNA, the CDR3 is TGTGCCATCAGGGGGACAGGCACAGATACGCAGTATTTT.

This chain uses TRBV7-5 with TRBJ2-5; TRBD2 is taken as the D call from the table, unchecked against the DNA. TRBV7-5 is classified as a pseudogene. CDR3 length: 16 amino acids. CDR3 in amino acids: CVRSLAAERSQETQYF. CDR3 coding DNA: TGTGTCAGAAGCTTAGCTGCAGAGCGAAGCCAAGAGACCCAGTACTTC.

The chain links TRBV3-1 (or the pseudogene TRBV3-2) to TRBJ1-2; possible D gene TRBD1, 6 bases. This CDR3 is built from 15 residues. Germline-derived CDR1 and CDR2 are LGHDT and YNNKEL (reference sequence). V lost 6 bases and J lost 2, with 16 bases in between. The CDR3 bases are TGTGCCAGCAGGGAACAGGGCAACGTCAACTATGGCTACACCTTC. Encoded protein: CASREQGNVNYGYTF.

V usage is TRBV9 and J usage is TRBJ2-7; D is perhaps TRBD2 (5 bases). The CDR3 loop spans 13 amino acids. V shed 0 bases and J shed 3 bases, with 7 bases lying between them. CDR1 and CDR2 (germline): SGDLS, YYNGEE. DNA for the CDR3: TGTGCCAGCAGCGTAGCAGACTACTACGAGCAGTACTTC. This sequence encodes CASSVADYYEQYF.

The rearrangement joins TRBV19 to TRBJ1-5, with a tentative D call TRBD1 (5 bases). The CDR3 has 14 residues. V dropped 2 bases and J dropped 3 bases, with 8 bases sitting between them. Germline loops: CDR1 LNHDA, CDR2 SQIVND (reference sequence). The DNA of the CDR3 is TGTGCCAGTAGTATAAGGACACTCAATCAGCCCCAGCATTTT. It yields the protein CASSIRTLNQPQHF.